This T cell receptor (beta chain) comes out of a study of molecular identifiers for immune sequencing clone quantification. The CDR3 is 13 amino acids. V shed 6 bases, J shed 4 bases, and the junction held 3 bases outside the gene matches. CDR1 is SGHTS and CDR2 is YDEGEE in the germline V gene. Notes on this clonotype: Its antigen is unidentified.

TCRdb re-analysed the PCR reads in MiXCR, keeping a single row per CDR3 protein. The table lists 400,000 to 600,000 distinct CDR3 sequences, 25% of them singletons, with 0.76% in the top ten. Study-wide results and caveats: Reportedly, one cell's Jurkat TCR RNA was detected within 1,100,000 naive CD8 cells.

The sequencing sample was made of naive CD8+ T cells from blood, with Jurkat cell RNA spiked in. The subset is: FACS-sorted CD8+CD4-CCR7+CD45RA+ naive T cells. V gene TRBV5-8 combines with J gene TRBJ2-3; TRBD2 matches 9 bases. This receptor was obtained from a human donor in good health. Some libraries in this study had Jurkat cell RNA spiked in. In nucleotides, the CDR3 is TGTGCCAGCACTCAGCGGGGGGCAGATACGCAGTATTTT. Translation: CASTQRGADTQYF.